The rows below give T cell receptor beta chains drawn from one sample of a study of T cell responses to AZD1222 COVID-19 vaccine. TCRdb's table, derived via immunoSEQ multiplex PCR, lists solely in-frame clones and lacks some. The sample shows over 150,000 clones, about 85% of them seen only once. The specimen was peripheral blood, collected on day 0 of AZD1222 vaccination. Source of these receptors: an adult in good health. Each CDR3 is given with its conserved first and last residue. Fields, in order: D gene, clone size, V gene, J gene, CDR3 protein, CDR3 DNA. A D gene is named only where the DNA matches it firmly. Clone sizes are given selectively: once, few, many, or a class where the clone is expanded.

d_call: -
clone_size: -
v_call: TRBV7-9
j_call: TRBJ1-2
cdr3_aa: CASSPDTEYGYTF
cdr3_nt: TGTGCCAGCAGCCCGGACACGGAGTATGGCTACACCTTC

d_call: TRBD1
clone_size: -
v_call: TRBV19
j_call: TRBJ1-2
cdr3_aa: CASSMFGDRLLYGYTF
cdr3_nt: TGTGCCAGTAGTATGTTTGGGGACAGACTCCTCTATGGCTACACCTTC

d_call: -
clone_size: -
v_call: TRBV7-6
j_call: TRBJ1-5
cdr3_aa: CASSLEEGFNQPQHF
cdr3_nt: TGTGCCAGCAGCTTAGAAGAGGGATTCAATCAGCCCCAGCATTTT

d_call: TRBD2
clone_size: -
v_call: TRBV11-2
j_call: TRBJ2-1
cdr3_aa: CASSVRGLAGLEQFF
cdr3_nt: TGTGCCAGCAGCGTAAGGGGACTAGCGGGACTTGAGCAGTTCTTC

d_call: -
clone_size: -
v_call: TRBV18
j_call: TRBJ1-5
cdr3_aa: CASSSWGGRNQPQHF
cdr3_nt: TGTGCCAGCTCCTCATGGGGGGGTAGAAATCAGCCCCAGCATTTT

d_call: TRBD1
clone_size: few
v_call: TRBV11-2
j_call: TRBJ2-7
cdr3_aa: CASSFGPGQGRVNEQYF
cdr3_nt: TGTGCCAGCAGCTTTGGCCCAGGACAGGGGAGGGTCAACGAGCAGTACTTC

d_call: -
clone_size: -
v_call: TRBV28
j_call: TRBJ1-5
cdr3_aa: CASRNTGMGQPQHF
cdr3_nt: TGTGCCAGCAGGAATACAGGGATGGGTCAGCCCCAGCATTTT

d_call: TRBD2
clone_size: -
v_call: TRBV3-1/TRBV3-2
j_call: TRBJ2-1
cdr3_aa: CASSPGLAIHEQFF
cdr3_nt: TGTGCCAGCAGCCCCGGACTAGCGATCCATGAGCAGTTCTTC

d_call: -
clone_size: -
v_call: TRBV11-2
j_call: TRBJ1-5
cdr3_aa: CASSLDRGQPQHF
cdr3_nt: TGTGCCAGCAGCTTAGATCGTGGTCAGCCCCAGCATTTT

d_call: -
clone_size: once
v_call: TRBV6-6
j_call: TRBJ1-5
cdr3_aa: CASSDRALSNQPQHF
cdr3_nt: TGTGCCAGCTCGGACAGAGCACTAAGCAATCAGCCCCAGCATTTT

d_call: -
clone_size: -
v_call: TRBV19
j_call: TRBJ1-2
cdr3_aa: CASSSPGMAGYTF
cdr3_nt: TGTGCCAGTAGTTCGCCTGGGATGGCTGGCTACACCTTC

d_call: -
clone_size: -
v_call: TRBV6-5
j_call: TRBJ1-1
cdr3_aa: CASSRGGTEAFF
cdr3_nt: TGTGCCAGCAGCAGGGGAGGCACTGAAGCTTTCTTT

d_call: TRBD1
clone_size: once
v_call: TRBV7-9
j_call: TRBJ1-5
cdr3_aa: CASSFSGTDRNQPQHF
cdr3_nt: TGTGCCAGCAGCTTCTCCGGGACAGACCGCAATCAGCCCCAGCATTTT

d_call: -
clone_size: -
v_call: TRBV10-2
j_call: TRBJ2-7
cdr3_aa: CASIVRGGASGSPSYEQYF
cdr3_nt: TGCGCCAGCATCGTCAGGGGGGGAGCTAGCGGGTCACCCTCCTACGAGCAGTACTTC

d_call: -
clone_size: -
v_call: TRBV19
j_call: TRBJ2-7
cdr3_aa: CASSIRGYEQYF
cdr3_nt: TGTGCCAGTAGTATAAGGGGCTACGAGCAGTACTTC

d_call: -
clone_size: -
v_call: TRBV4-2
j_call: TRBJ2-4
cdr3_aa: CASSRRLDAKNIQYF
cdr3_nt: TGTGCCAGCAGTCGCCGACTAGACGCCAAAAACATTCAGTACTTC

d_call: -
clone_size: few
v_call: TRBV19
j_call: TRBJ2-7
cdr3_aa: CASSIGQGSYEQYF
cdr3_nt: TGTGCCAGTAGTATCGGGCAGGGCTCCTACGAGCAGTACTTC

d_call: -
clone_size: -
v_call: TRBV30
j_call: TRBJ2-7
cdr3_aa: CAWSAQSYEQYF
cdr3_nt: TGTGCCTGGAGTGCTCAATCCTACGAGCAGTACTTC

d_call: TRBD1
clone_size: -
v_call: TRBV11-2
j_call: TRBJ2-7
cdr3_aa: CASSPGQGYSYEQYF
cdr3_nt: TGTGCCAGCAGCCCCGGACAGGGTTACTCCTACGAGCAGTACTTC

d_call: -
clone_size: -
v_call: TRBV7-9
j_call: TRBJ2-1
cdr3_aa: CASSVRSDEQFF
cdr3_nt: TGTGCCAGCTCTGTAAGGAGCGATGAGCAGTTCTTC

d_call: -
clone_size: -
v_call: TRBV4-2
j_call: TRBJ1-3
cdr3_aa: CASSQRPFGKNTIYF
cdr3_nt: TGTGCCAGCAGCCAAAGGCCCTTTGGGAAAAACACCATATATTTT

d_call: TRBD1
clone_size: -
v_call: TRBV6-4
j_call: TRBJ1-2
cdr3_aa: CASSDQGQGYGYTF
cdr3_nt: TGTGCCAGCAGTGACCAGGGACAGGGGTATGGCTACACCTTC

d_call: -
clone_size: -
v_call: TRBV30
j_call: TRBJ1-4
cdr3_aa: CAWSPGATNEKLFF
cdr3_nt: TGTGCCTGGAGCCCCGGGGCAACTAATGAAAAACTGTTTTTT

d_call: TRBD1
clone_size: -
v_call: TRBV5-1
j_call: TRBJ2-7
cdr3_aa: CASSSRTGGYEQYF
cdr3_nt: TGCGCCAGCAGCTCGCGGACAGGAGGCTACGAGCAGTACTTC

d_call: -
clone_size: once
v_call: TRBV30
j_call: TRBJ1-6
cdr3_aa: CAWSVVVYSPLHF
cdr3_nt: TGTGCCTGGAGTGTAGTTGTGTATTCACCCCTCCACTTT

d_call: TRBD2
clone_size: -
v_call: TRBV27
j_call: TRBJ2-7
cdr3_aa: CASSFEREDPYEQYF
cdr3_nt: TGTGCCAGCAGTTTTGAGCGGGAGGATCCTTACGAGCAGTACTTC

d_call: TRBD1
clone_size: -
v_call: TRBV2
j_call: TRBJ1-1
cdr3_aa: CASRALDRGREAFF
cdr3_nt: TGTGCCAGCAGGGCCCTGGACAGGGGGCGTGAAGCTTTCTTT

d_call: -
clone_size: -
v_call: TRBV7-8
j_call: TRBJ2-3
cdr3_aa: CASSLVAGDTQYF
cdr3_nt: TGTGCCAGCAGCCTAGTGGCGGGAGATACGCAGTATTTT

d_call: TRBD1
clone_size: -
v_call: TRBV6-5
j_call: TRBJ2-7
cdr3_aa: CASSYYRTGAYEQYF
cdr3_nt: TGTGCCAGCAGTTACTATCGGACAGGGGCCTACGAGCAGTACTTC

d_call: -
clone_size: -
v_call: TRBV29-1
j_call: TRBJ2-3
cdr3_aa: CSVVAAPLTDTQYF
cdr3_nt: TGCAGCGTTGTGGCAGCGCCCCTCACAGATACGCAGTATTTT

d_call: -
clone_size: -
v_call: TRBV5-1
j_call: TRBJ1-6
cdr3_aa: CASSSDPGQFNSPLHF
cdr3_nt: TGCGCCAGCAGCTCTGATCCTGGACAGTTTAATTCACCCCTCCACTTT

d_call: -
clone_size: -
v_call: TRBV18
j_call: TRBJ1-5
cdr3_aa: CASSPDASNQPQHF
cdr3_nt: TGTGCCAGCTCACCGGACGCAAGCAATCAGCCCCAGCATTTT

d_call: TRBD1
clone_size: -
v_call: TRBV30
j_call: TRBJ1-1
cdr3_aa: CAWSLDRGAEAFF
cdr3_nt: TGTGCCTGGAGTCTCGACAGGGGGGCTGAAGCTTTCTTT

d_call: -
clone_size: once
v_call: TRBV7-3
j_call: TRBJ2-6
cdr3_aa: CASSSRQPTASGANVLTF
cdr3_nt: TGTGCCAGCAGCTCCCGACAGCCCACCGCCTCTGGGGCCAACGTCCTGACTTTC

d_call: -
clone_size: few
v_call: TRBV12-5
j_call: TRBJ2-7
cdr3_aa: CASGLDYHALLSSYEQYF
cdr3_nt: TGTGCTAGTGGTTTGGATTACCACGCACTACTTAGCTCCTACGAGCAGTACTTC

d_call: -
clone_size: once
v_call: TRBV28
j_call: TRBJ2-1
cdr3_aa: CASNGRTRNEQFF
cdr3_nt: TGTGCCAGCAATGGCAGGACCCGCAATGAGCAGTTCTTC

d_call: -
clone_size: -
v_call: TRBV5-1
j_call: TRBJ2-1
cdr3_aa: CASSLRGDNEQFF
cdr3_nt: TGCGCCAGCAGCTTGAGGGGAGACAATGAGCAGTTCTTC

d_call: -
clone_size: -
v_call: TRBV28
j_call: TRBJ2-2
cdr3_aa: CASISPGQRTGELFF
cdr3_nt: TGTGCCAGCATCAGTCCGGGACAAAGAACCGGGGAGCTGTTTTTT

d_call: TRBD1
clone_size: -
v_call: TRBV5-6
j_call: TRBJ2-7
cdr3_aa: CASRLRGTGIGEQYF
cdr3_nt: TGTGCCAGCAGACTCCGCGGGACAGGGATTGGCGAGCAGTACTTC

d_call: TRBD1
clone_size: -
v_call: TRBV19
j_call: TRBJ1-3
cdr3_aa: CASSIDRGSAGNTIYF
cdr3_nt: TGTGCCAGTAGTATCGACAGGGGGTCGGCGGGAAACACCATATATTTT

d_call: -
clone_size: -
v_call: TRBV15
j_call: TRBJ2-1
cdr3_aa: CATSRDSRGTYNEQFF
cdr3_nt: TGTGCCACCAGCAGAGATAGCAGGGGAACCTACAATGAGCAGTTCTTC

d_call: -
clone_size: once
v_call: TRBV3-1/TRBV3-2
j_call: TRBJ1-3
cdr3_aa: CASSQKGTRNTIYF
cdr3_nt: TGTGCCAGCAGCCAAAAAGGGACGAGAAACACCATATATTTT

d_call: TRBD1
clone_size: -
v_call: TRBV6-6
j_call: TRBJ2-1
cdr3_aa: CASQTGAYNEQFF
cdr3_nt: TGTGCCAGTCAGACAGGGGCTTACAATGAGCAGTTCTTC

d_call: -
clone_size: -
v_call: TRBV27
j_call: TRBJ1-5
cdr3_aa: CASSFRRSQQGDQHF
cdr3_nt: TGTGCCAGCAGTTTTCGTCGGTCGCAACAAGGAGACCAGCATTTT

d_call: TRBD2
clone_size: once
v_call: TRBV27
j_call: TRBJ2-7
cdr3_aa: CASSLWGGTSGRTYEQYF
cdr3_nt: TGTGCCAGCAGTTTATGGGGCGGGACTAGCGGGAGGACTTACGAGCAGTACTTC